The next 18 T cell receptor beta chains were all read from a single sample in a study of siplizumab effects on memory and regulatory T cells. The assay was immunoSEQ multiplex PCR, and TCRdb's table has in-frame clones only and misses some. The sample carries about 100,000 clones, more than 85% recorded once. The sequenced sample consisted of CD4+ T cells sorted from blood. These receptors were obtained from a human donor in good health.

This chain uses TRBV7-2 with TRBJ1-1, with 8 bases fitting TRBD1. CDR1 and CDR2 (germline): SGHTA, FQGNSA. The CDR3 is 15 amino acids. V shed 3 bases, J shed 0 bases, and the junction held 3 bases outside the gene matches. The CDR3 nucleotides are TGTGCCAGCAGCTTCCGACAGGGGTTGAACACTGAAGCTTTCTTT. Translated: CASSFRQGLNTEAFF.

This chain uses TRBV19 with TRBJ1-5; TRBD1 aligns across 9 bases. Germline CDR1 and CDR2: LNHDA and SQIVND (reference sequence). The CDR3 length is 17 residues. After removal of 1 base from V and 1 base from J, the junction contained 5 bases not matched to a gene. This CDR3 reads CASSIAPQGASNQPQHF. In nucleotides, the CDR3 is TGTGCCAGTAGTATAGCTCCACAGGGGGCAAGCAATCAGCCCCAGCATTTT.

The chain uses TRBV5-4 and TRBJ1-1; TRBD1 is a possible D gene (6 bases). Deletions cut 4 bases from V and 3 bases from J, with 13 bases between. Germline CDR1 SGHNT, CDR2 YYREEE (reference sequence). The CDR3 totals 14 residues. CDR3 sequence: CASSALSGDTEAFF. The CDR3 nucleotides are TGTGCCAGCAGCGCTTTATCAGGGGACACTGAAGCTTTCTTT.

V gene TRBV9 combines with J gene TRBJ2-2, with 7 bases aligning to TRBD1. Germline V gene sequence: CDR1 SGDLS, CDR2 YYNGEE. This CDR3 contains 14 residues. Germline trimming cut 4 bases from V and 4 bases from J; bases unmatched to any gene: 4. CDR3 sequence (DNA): TGTGCCAGCAGCCCACGGACAGGCACCGGGGAGCTGTTTTTT. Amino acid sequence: CASSPRTGTGELFF. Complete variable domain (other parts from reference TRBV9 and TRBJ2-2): DSGVTQTPKHLITATGQRVTLRCSPRSGDLSVYWYQQSLDQGLQFLIQYYNGEERAKGNILERFSAQQFPDLHSELNLSSLELGDSALYFCASSPRTGTGELFFGEGSRLTVL.

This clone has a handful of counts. The CDR3 reads CASSIQGLSGYTF. CDR3 DNA sequence: TGTGCCAGCAGCATACAGGGGTTGAGCGGCTACACCTTC. The chain is built from TRBV28 and TRBJ1-2, with 7 nucleotides matching TRBD1. V lost 6 bases to trimming and J lost 8 bases; unmatched junction nucleotides: 9. The CDR3 extends over 13 amino acids. Germline V CDR1 and CDR2: MDHEN, SYDVKM.

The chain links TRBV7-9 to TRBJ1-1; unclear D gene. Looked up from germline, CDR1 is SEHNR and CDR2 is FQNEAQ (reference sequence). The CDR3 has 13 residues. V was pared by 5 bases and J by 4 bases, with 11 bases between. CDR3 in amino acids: CASSPAVGTEAFF. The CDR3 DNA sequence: TGTGCCAGCAGCCCCGCAGTTGGCACTGAAGCTTTCTTT.

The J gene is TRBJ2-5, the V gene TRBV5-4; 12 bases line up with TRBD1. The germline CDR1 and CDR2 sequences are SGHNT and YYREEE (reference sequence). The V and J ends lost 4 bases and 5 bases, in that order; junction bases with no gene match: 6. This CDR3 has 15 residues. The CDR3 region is CASSPGQGARETQYF. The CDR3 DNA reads TGTGCCAGCAGCCCGGGACAGGGGGCTCGGGAGACCCAGTACTTC.

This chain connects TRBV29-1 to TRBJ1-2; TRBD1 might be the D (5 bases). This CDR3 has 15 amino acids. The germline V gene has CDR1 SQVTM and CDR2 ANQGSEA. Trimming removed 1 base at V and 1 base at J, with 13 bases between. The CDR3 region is CSVEVRGNNNYGYTF. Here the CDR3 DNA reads TGCAGCGTTGAAGTTCGGGGCAACAATAACTATGGCTACACCTTC.

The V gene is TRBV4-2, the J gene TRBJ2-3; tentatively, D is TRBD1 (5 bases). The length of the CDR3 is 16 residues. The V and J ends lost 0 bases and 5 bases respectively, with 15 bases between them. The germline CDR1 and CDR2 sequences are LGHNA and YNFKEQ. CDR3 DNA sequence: TGTGCCAGCAGCCAAGATTGGCCTAGAGGACAAGATACGCAGTATTTT. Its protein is CASSQDWPRGQDTQYF.

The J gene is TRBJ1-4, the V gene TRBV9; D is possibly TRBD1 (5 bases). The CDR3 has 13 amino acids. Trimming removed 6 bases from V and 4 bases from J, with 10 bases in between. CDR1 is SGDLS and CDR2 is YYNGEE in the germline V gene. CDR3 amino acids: CASNEGNNEKLFF. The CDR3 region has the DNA TGTGCCAGCAACGAGGGGAATAATGAAAAACTGTTTTTT.

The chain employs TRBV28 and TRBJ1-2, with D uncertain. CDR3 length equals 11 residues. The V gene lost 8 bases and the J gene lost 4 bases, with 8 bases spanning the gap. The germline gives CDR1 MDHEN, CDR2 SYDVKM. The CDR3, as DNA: TGTGCCAGCTCGAACTCCTATGGCTACACCTTC. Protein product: CASSNSYGYTF.

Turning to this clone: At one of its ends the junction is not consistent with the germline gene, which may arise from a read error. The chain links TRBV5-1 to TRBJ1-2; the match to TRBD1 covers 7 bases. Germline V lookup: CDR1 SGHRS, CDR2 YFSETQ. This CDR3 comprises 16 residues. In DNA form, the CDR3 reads TGCGCCAACAGCGACGAACAGGGGACGAAGGGCTATGGCTACACCTTC. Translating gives CANSDEQGTKGYGYTF.

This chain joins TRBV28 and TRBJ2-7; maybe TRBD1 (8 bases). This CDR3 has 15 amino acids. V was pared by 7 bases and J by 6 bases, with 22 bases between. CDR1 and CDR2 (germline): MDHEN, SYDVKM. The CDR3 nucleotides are TGTGCCAGCACCCTCCGGAGCACAGGGGGGGCCGAGCAGTACTTC. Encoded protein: CASTLRSTGGAEQYF.

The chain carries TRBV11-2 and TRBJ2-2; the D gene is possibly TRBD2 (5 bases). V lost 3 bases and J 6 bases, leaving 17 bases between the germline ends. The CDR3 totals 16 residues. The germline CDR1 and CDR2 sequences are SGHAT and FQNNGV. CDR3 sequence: CASSFPGVGKAGELFF. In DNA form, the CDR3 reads TGTGCCAGCAGCTTTCCGGGTGTCGGGAAGGCCGGGGAGCTGTTTTTT. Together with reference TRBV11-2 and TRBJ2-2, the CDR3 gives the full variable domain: EAGVAQSPRYKIIEKRQSVAFWCNPISGHATLYWYQQILGQGPKLLIQFQNNGVVDDSQLPKDRFSAERLKGVDSTLKIQPAKLEDSAVYLCASSFPGVGKAGELFFGEGSRLTVL.

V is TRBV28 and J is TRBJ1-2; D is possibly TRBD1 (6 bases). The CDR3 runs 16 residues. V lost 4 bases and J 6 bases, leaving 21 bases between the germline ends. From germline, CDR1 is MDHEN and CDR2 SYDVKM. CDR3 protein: CASSSPAGQGIDGYTF. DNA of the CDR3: TGTGCCAGCAGTTCGCCTGCGGGACAAGGAATAGATGGCTACACCTTC.

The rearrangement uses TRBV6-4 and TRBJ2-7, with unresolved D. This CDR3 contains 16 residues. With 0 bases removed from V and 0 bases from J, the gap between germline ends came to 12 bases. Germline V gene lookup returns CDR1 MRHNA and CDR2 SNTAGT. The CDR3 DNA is TGTGCCAGCAGTGACTCTTTTATCGGAAACTCCTACGAGCAGTACTTC. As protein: CASSDSFIGNSYEQYF.

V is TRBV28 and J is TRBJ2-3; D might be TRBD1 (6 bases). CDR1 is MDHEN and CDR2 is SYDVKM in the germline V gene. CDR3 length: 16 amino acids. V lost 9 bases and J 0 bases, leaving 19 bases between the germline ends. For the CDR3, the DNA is TGTGCCAGTCCCCCCCCGCAGGGGAAGAGCACAGATACGCAGTATTTT. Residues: CASPPPQGKSTDTQYF.

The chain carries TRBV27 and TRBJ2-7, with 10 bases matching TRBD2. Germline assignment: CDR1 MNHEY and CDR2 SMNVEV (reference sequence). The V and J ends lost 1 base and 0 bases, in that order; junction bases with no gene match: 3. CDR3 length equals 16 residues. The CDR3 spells CASSLFPSGGSYEQYF. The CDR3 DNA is TGTGCCAGCAGTTTATTTCCTAGCGGGGGCTCCTACGAGCAGTACTTC.